The subject of this entry is one T cell receptor (beta chain). Its cognate antigen is unknown. Per germline, CDR1 MNHNS and CDR2 SASEGT. This CDR3 has 18 amino acids. V shed 3 bases and J shed 7 bases, with 24 bases lying between them. The treatment was: some 19 received Ad26.COV2.S at low or high dose, single or two shots; about 5 received placebo; per-sample allocation not given. Day 63 following the first vaccine or placebo injection was when the samples were taken. It was Wuhan-strain SARS-CoV-2 spike that the Ad26 vaccine vector expressed. TCRdb keeps only in-frame clones here, not all; method: immunoSEQ multiplex PCR. Seen here are roughly 680,000 clones, around 90% observed once, and the top ten hold around 1.5%. The data derive from a study of Ad26.COV2.S vaccination and SARS-CoV-2 variants. Study-level findings and limits: In TCR breadth and depth analyses, total T cell responses may have been underestimated.

The rearrangement joins TRBV6-1 to TRBJ1-4; a possible D gene is TRBD1 (6 bases). The material was peripheral blood, obtained in a trial of Ad26.COV2.S vaccine versus placebo. The clonotype originates from a person aged 18-65 years who received the Ad26.COV2.S COVID-19 vaccine or a placebo. CDR3 loop: CASSELTDLWGASEKLFF. DNA for the CDR3: TGTGCCAGCAGTGAGCTAACAGACTTATGGGGGGCGTCTGAAAAACTGTTTTTT.